The 19 T cell receptor beta chains presented below share a single source sample, sequenced in a study of molecular identifiers for immune sequencing clone quantification listed by TCRdb under 2018. Library generation was performed with PCR. The data were produced on a NextSeq 500. TCRdb cleaned the public reads at Q25 with fastp, built clones with MiXCR and kept in-frame beta chains. Each record represents a unique CDR3 protein, reported with the most common genes and DNA among its rows. The sample includes some 680,000 distinct CDR3 sequences, with less than 30% observed a single time. About 0.84% of the sample lies in the top ten. The material sequenced was naive CD8+ T cells from blood, with Jurkat cell RNA spiked in. The meaning of the sample's cell subset or site label: FACS-sorted CD8+CD4-CCR7+CD45RA+ naive T cells. These receptors were collected from a human donor in good health. Some libraries in this study had Jurkat cell RNA spiked in.

The rearrangement links TRBV29-1 to TRBJ1-2; D is perhaps TRBD1 (5 bases). V lost 7 bases and J lost 4, with 16 bases in between. The CDR3 is made up of 13 amino acids. Germline CDR1 SQVTM, CDR2 ANQGSEA. Here the CDR3 DNA reads TGCAGCGCCGCCGGGACGCCGCTCTATGGCTACACCTTC. Its protein is CSAAGTPLYGYTF.

This chain uses TRBV19 with TRBJ2-1, with D perhaps TRBD2 (5 bases). CDR1 is LNHDA and CDR2 is SQIVND in the germline V gene (reference sequence). CDR3 length: 16 amino acids. V gave up 1 base and J gave up 4 bases, with 14 bases separating them. The CDR3: CASSIVEGPEYNEQFF. The CDR3 coding sequence is TGTGCCAGTAGTATAGTAGAGGGCCCGGAGTACAATGAGCAGTTCTTC.

This clonotype was seen ten or more times. This chain connects TRBV27 to TRBJ2-7; no clear D gene. Germline assignment: CDR1 MNHEY and CDR2 SMNVEV (reference sequence). V lost 4 bases and J 4 bases, leaving 11 bases between the germline ends. The CDR3 covers 13 residues. The CDR3 DNA is TGTGCCAGCAGTTCACGGGTTGGGTACGAGCAGTACTTC. This codes for CASSSRVGYEQYF.

At least ten counts were recorded for this clonotype. The J gene is TRBJ2-1, the V gene TRBV4-3; no firm D call. The CDR3 sequence is 18 residues long. V dropped 0 bases and J dropped 4 bases, with 19 bases sitting between them. The germline V gene encodes CDR1 LGHNA and CDR2 YSLEER. CDR3 nucleotide sequence: TGCGCCAGCAGCCAAGATCACTCCCGAGGAGCATGGTACAATGAGCAGTTCTTC. Protein product: CASSQDHSRGAWYNEQFF.

This chain connects TRBV7-2 to TRBJ2-1; 7 nucleotides line up with TRBD2. The J segment lost 7 bases and the V segment lost 7 bases, leaving 16 bases of the junction unmatched. The germline V gene has CDR1 SGHTA and CDR2 FQGNSA. CDR3 length: 16 amino acids. CDR3: CASTLFWGGGANEQFF. CDR3 DNA: TGTGCCAGCACTCTTTTTTGGGGCGGGGGAGCTAATGAGCAGTTCTTC.

The genes are TRBV2 and TRBJ2-1, with 8 bases fitting TRBD1. Germline V gives CDR1 SNHLY, CDR2 FYNNEI. This CDR3 has 16 amino acids. The ends lost 8 bases at V and 3 bases at J; junction bases unmatched: 12. This CDR3 reads CASSLYGQGRYNEQFF. The CDR3 bases are TGTGCCAGCTCATTATACGGACAGGGCCGCTACAATGAGCAGTTCTTC.

In its sample, this clonotype was seen a few times. The chain has TRBV7-8 and TRBJ1-2, with 8 bases matching TRBD1. The CDR3 length is 14 residues. The J segment lost 3 bases and the V segment lost 4 bases, leaving 4 bases of the junction unmatched. The germline CDR1 and CDR2 sequences are SGHVS and FQNEAQ. The CDR3 loop is CASSYNRGYYGYTF. Written as DNA, the CDR3 is TGTGCCAGCAGCTACAACAGGGGGTACTATGGCTACACCTTC.

The chain combines TRBV29-1 with TRBJ1-2; possibly TRBD1 for D (6 bases). CDR1 is SQVTM, CDR2 ANQGSEA, per germline. The CDR3 consists of 14 residues. V lost 5 bases and J 3 bases, leaving 16 bases between the germline ends. CDR3 loop: CSVHVGGADYGYTF. CDR3 coding DNA: TGCAGCGTTCATGTGGGGGGCGCGGACTATGGCTACACCTTC.

This clonotype was counted ten times or more. The chain uses TRBV6-5 and TRBJ2-3; a possible D gene is TRBD2 (7 bases). This CDR3 is built from 15 residues. V was clipped by 7 bases and J by 0 bases, with 14 bases between them. Germline V lookup: CDR1 MNHEY, CDR2 SVGAGI. This CDR3 reads CASTEGGPSTDTQYF. CDR3 coding DNA: TGTGCCAGCACCGAGGGGGGGCCTAGCACAGATACGCAGTATTTT.

Notes on this clonotype: With a much larger clone just one base away, this may be a read error. This chain joins TRBV4-1 and TRBJ1-1; tentatively, D is TRBD1 (5 bases). From germline, CDR1 is MGHRA and CDR2 YSYEKL. The CDR3 contains 15 residues. The CDR3 DNA sequence: TGCGCCAGCGGCCAAGTGACAGATATGAACACTGAAGCTTTCTTT. Encoded protein: CASGQVTDMNTEAFF.

Concerning this clonotype itself: At one end the junction does not follow the germline gene, possibly because of a read error. This chain links TRBV6-2 or TRBV6-3 with TRBJ1-5; D gene ambiguous. Germline loops: CDR1 MNHEY, CDR2 SVGEGT. The CDR3 totals 15 residues. The CDR3 protein is CASSYSRRGWQPPHF. The CDR3 DNA follows: TGTGCCAGCAGTTACTCGCGCCGGGGATGGCAGCCCCCGCATTTT.

This chain joins TRBV19 and TRBJ1-1; D is unclear. Germline CDR1 and CDR2: LNHDA and SQIVND (reference sequence). The V gene lost 3 bases and the J gene lost 3 bases, with 5 bases spanning the gap. The CDR3 length is 12 residues. In nucleotides, the CDR3 is TGTGCCAGTAGTATGACCCACACTGAAGCTTTCTTT. The encoded protein is CASSMTHTEAFF.

As DNA, the CDR3 is TGTGCCAGCAGTTACTCCCGCACAGCCAGCGCAACTAATGAAAAACTGTTTTTT. Translated, it gives CASSYSRTASATNEKLFF. The chain joins TRBV6-5 to TRBJ1-4; no clear D. Trimming left V 0 bases short and J 0 bases short, with 14 bases between. CDR3 length: 18 amino acids. Per the germline V gene, CDR1 is MNHEY and CDR2 is SVGAGI.

To note about this clonotype: A read error may explain this, as a much larger clone is one base away. V usage is TRBV5-3 and J usage is TRBJ2-3, with a weak D call TRBD1 (6 bases). TRBV5-3 is designated an ORF whose function remains uncertain. Trimming stripped 8 bases from V and 2 bases from J, with 27 bases between. The CDR3 has 18 amino acids. The CDR3 coding sequence is TGTGCCAGCCATCGAGGACAGCCGCTACCCTTCCCCACAGATACGCAGTATTTT. Translating it yields CASHRGQPLPFPTDTQYF.

This sequence joins TRBV13 and TRBJ1-1; D remains ambiguous. Germline V gives CDR1 PRHDT, CDR2 FYEKMQ (reference sequence). This CDR3 has 12 amino acids. V was shortened by 2 bases and J by 6 bases, with 7 bases between the two germline ends. The CDR3 DNA reads as TGTGCCAGCAGCTTAATACAACCTGAAGCTTTCTTT. Amino acids: CASSLIQPEAFF. Drawing the rest from reference TRBV13 and TRBJ1-1, the complete variable domain is AAGVIQSPRHLIKEKRETATLKCYPIPRHDTVYWYQQGPGQDPQFLISFYEKMQSDKGSIPDRFSAQQFSDYHSELNMSSLELGDSALYFCASSLIQPEAFFGQGTRLTVV.

This clonotype has ten or more counts. The rearrangement joins TRBV9 to TRBJ2-3, with unresolved D. Trimming removed 0 bases at V and 1 base at J, with 3 bases between. Germline V gene lookup returns CDR1 SGDLS and CDR2 YYNGEE. The CDR3 runs 13 residues. CDR3 nucleotide sequence: TGTGCCAGCAGCGTAGTTGGCACAGATACGCAGTATTTT. Encoded protein: CASSVVGTDTQYF.

This clonotype occurred a few times. This chain connects TRBV2 to TRBJ2-7; D is possibly TRBD1 (7 bases). CDR1 and CDR2 (germline): SNHLY, FYNNEI. CDR3 length equals 14 residues. The V and J ends lost 4 bases and 4 bases respectively, with 14 bases between them. The DNA of the CDR3 is TGTGCCAGCAGTGGACGACAGGGAGGATACGAGCAGTACTTC. It specifies CASSGRQGGYEQYF.

A word on this clonotype: A read error may be the cause here, since a much bigger clone is one base away. The rearrangement uses TRBV4-3 and TRBJ1-3; a weak D match, TRBD1 (5 bases). Germline V gene lookup returns CDR1 LGHNA and CDR2 YSLEER. The CDR3 extends over 16 amino acids. CDR3 DNA sequence: TGCGCCAGCGGCCAAGGGGTAAATAGCGCTGGAAACACCATATATTTT. It encodes CASGQGVNSAGNTIYF.

This clonotype was observed a handful of times. The chain combines TRBV7-3 with TRBJ1-5, with D maybe TRBD1 (5 bases). Trimming took 3 bases from V and 5 from J, leaving 17 bases between them. The CDR3 consists of 16 residues. The germline V gene has CDR1 SGHTA and CDR2 FQGTGA. CDR3 in DNA: TGTGCCAGCAGCTTTGGGCTCAGGGAACTTTATCAGCCCCAGCATTTT. Its translation is CASSFGLRELYQPQHF. Filled out from reference TRBV7-3 and TRBJ1-5, the complete variable domain reads GAGVSQTPSNKVTEKGKYVELRCDPISGHTALYWYRQSLGQGPEFLIYFQGTGAADDSGLPNDRFFAVRPEGSVSTLKIQRTERGDSAVYLCASSFGLRELYQPQHFGDGTRLSIL.